The rows below give T cell receptor beta chains drawn from one sample of a study of Graves' ophthalmopathy and Graves' hyperthyroidism. TCRdb analysed the multiplex PCR reads with MiXCR anew, one entry per CDR3 protein. The sample has about 740,000 distinct CDR3 sequences, 35% to 50% seen once. Sequences were obtained from peripheral blood. The receptors shown here come from an adult man with Graves' ophthalmopathy. Both conserved end residues are part of each CDR3. The D gene is left open where the match is weak. Clone size appears in some rows only: once, few, many, or a class for an expanded clone.

CDR3 length: 15; clone size: -; V gene: TRBV2; J gene: TRBJ2-5; D gene: -; CDR3 DNA: TGTGCCAGCTTTCGTCCCGGGACGAGGGGAGAGACCCAGTACTTC; CDR3 protein: CASFRPGTRGETQYF
CDR3 length: 14; clone size: many; V gene: TRBV7-7; J gene: TRBJ2-2; D gene: -; CDR3 DNA: TGTGCTAGCAGGGCAGGGATGAGCACCGGGGAGCTGTTTTTT; CDR3 protein: CASRAGMSTGELFF
CDR3 length: 15; clone size: many; V gene: TRBV7-2; J gene: TRBJ1-2; D gene: TRBD1; CDR3 DNA: TGTGCCAGCAGCTTAGAAGGGACAGGGACCCTTGGCTACACCTTC; CDR3 protein: CASSLEGTGTLGYTF
CDR3 length: 13; clone size: -; V gene: TRBV18; J gene: TRBJ1-5; D gene: -; CDR3 DNA: TGTGCCAGCTCACCGGGAGTTCAAGGGCCCCAGCATTTT; CDR3 protein: CASSPGVQGPQHF
CDR3 length: 15; clone size: -; V gene: TRBV7-6; J gene: TRBJ1-4; D gene: TRBD1; CDR3 DNA: TGTGCCAGCAGCATAGAGACAGGGGGCAATGAAAAACTGTTTTTT; CDR3 protein: CASSIETGGNEKLFF
CDR3 length: 15; clone size: few; V gene: TRBV7-9; J gene: TRBJ2-7; D gene: TRBD1; CDR3 DNA: TGTGCCAGCAGCTCAGCCGTCGAGACAGGGATCGAGCAGTACTTC; CDR3 protein: CASSSAVETGIEQYF
CDR3 length: 17; clone size: many; V gene: TRBV20-1; J gene: TRBJ2-6; D gene: -; CDR3 DNA: TGCAGTGCCAAGTCTGGGATCCCCTTCTCTGGGGCCAACGTCCTGACTTTC; CDR3 protein: CSAKSGIPFSGANVLTF
CDR3 length: 14; clone size: many; V gene: TRBV9; J gene: TRBJ2-6; D gene: -; CDR3 DNA: TGTGCCAGCGAAGGTTTGTCTGGGGCCAACGTCCTGACTTTC; CDR3 protein: CASEGLSGANVLTF
CDR3 length: 18; clone size: -; V gene: TRBV11-1; J gene: TRBJ1-6; D gene: TRBD1; CDR3 DNA: TGTGCCAGCAGCTACCGGACAGGGGCGAGCTCCTATAATTCACCCCTCCACTTT; CDR3 protein: CASSYRTGASSYNSPLHF
CDR3 length: 13; clone size: once; V gene: TRBV7-9; J gene: TRBJ1-1; D gene: -; CDR3 DNA: TGTGCCAGCAGTTTAATCCGGGTCACTGAAGCTTTCTTT; CDR3 protein: CASSLIRVTEAFF
CDR3 length: 14; clone size: many; V gene: TRBV7-9; J gene: TRBJ1-4; D gene: -; CDR3 DNA: TGTGCCAGCAGCTTACGACTCTATAATGAAAAACTGTTTTTT; CDR3 protein: CASSLRLYNEKLFF
CDR3 length: 14; clone size: -; V gene: TRBV6-1; J gene: TRBJ2-5; D gene: -; CDR3 DNA: TGTGCCAGCAGTCTACAGGACTCTTCGGGGACCCAGTACTTC; CDR3 protein: CASSLQDSSGTQYF
CDR3 length: 17; clone size: many; V gene: TRBV29-1; J gene: TRBJ2-6; D gene: -; CDR3 DNA: TGCAGCGTTGAATCCGGACAGTGGCTCACTGGGGCCAACGTCCTGACTTTC; CDR3 protein: CSVESGQWLTGANVLTF
CDR3 length: 14; clone size: few; V gene: TRBV6-1; J gene: TRBJ2-7; D gene: -; CDR3 DNA: TGTGCCAGCAGGCCATTCCCGACAGACCACGAGCAGTACTTC; CDR3 protein: CASRPFPTDHEQYF
CDR3 length: 14; clone size: -; V gene: TRBV20-1; J gene: TRBJ2-7; D gene: TRBD1; CDR3 DNA: TGCAGTGCTACTTCCGGGACAGCAACCTACGAGCAGTACTTC; CDR3 protein: CSATSGTATYEQYF
CDR3 length: 17; clone size: few; V gene: TRBV6-6; J gene: TRBJ1-2; D gene: TRBD1; CDR3 DNA: TGTGCCAGCAGCGTCGGACAGGGGGCGCAGGATAACTATGGCTACACCTTC; CDR3 protein: CASSVGQGAQDNYGYTF
CDR3 length: 14; clone size: few; V gene: TRBV15; J gene: TRBJ1-2; D gene: -; CDR3 DNA: TGTGCCACCAGCAGTGACGGGCGGAGATGGGGCTACACCTTC; CDR3 protein: CATSSDGRRWGYTF
CDR3 length: 17; clone size: -; V gene: TRBV10-3; J gene: TRBJ1-2; D gene: TRBD1; CDR3 DNA: TGTGCCAGCAGTTACTCGACCCGGGACGGGACAGACTATGGCTACACCTTC; CDR3 protein: CASSYSTRDGTDYGYTF
CDR3 length: 16; clone size: -; V gene: TRBV7-9; J gene: TRBJ1-1; D gene: -; CDR3 DNA: TGTGCCAGCAGCCCCCGGACGGTCCACACGGACACTGAAGCTTTCTTT; CDR3 protein: CASSPRTVHTDTEAFF
CDR3 length: 14; clone size: -; V gene: TRBV29-1; J gene: TRBJ2-7; D gene: -; CDR3 DNA: TGCAGCGTTAACCGGGCCCCTGTACACGATGAGCAGTACTTC; CDR3 protein: CSVNRAPVHDEQYF
CDR3 length: 15; clone size: -; V gene: TRBV20-1; J gene: TRBJ1-6; D gene: TRBD1; CDR3 DNA: TGCAGTGCCACTCGACAGGGGATGAGCGATTCACCCCTCCACTTT; CDR3 protein: CSATRQGMSDSPLHF
CDR3 length: 17; clone size: -; V gene: TRBV3-1; J gene: TRBJ2-3; D gene: -; CDR3 DNA: TGTGCCAGCAGCCAAGAGGGCAGGGCTATTCGCACAGATACGCAGTATTTT; CDR3 protein: CASSQEGRAIRTDTQYF
CDR3 length: 13; clone size: -; V gene: TRBV29-1; J gene: TRBJ1-2; D gene: -; CDR3 DNA: TGCAGCGTACTGGACAGAGCTAACTATGGCTACACCTTC; CDR3 protein: CSVLDRANYGYTF
CDR3 length: 13; clone size: -; V gene: TRBV7-9; J gene: TRBJ2-7; D gene: -; CDR3 DNA: TGTGCCAGCAGCCGTCAGGACTCCTACGAGCAGTACTTC; CDR3 protein: CASSRQDSYEQYF
CDR3 length: 13; clone size: many; V gene: TRBV10-1; J gene: TRBJ1-2; D gene: -; CDR3 DNA: TGCGCCAGCAGCCAATCTCCTAACTATGGCTACACCTTC; CDR3 protein: CASSQSPNYGYTF
CDR3 length: 14; clone size: many; V gene: TRBV10-3; J gene: TRBJ1-1; D gene: -; CDR3 DNA: TGTGCCATCAATAACAAGGGCTGGAACACTGAAGCTTTCTTT; CDR3 protein: CAINNKGWNTEAFF
CDR3 length: 15; clone size: -; V gene: TRBV20-1; J gene: TRBJ1-1; D gene: -; CDR3 DNA: TGCAGTGCTAGAGGCGGGACACATATGAACACTGAAGCTTTCTTT; CDR3 protein: CSARGGTHMNTEAFF
CDR3 length: 15; clone size: -; V gene: TRBV6-6; J gene: TRBJ1-2; D gene: TRBD1; CDR3 DNA: TGTGCCAGCAGCGACTCGGACAGGACTAACTATGGCTACACCTTC; CDR3 protein: CASSDSDRTNYGYTF
CDR3 length: 14; clone size: -; V gene: TRBV19; J gene: TRBJ1-4; D gene: -; CDR3 DNA: TGTGCCAGTAGTACCACCGCGACGGTTGAAAAACTGTTTTTT; CDR3 protein: CASSTTATVEKLFF
CDR3 length: 14; clone size: -; V gene: TRBV20-1; J gene: TRBJ1-1; D gene: -; CDR3 DNA: TGCAGTGCCCAGAAGGGGGGTGGGAACACTGAAGCTTTCTTT; CDR3 protein: CSAQKGGGNTEAFF
CDR3 length: 13; clone size: -; V gene: TRBV29-1; J gene: TRBJ1-6; D gene: -; CDR3 DNA: TGCAGCGTTGAAGTTACGGGGGATTCACCCCTCCACTTT; CDR3 protein: CSVEVTGDSPLHF
CDR3 length: 14; clone size: -; V gene: TRBV25-1; J gene: TRBJ1-4; D gene: -; CDR3 DNA: TGTGCCAGCAGTACCCAGGGCAGTAATGAAAAACTGTTTTTT; CDR3 protein: CASSTQGSNEKLFF
CDR3 length: 15; clone size: -; V gene: TRBV19; J gene: TRBJ1-5; D gene: TRBD1; CDR3 DNA: TGTGCCAGTAGACCGAGGGACAGGGACAATCAGCCCCAGCATTTT; CDR3 protein: CASRPRDRDNQPQHF
CDR3 length: 14; clone size: -; V gene: TRBV15; J gene: TRBJ2-5; D gene: -; CDR3 DNA: TGTGCCACCAAGGGGCGGGGAGGTTGGGAGACCCAGTACTTC; CDR3 protein: CATKGRGGWETQYF
CDR3 length: 14; clone size: -; V gene: TRBV6-2/TRBV6-3; J gene: TRBJ2-7; D gene: TRBD2; CDR3 DNA: TGTGCCAGCCAACAGGCTAGCGGGTCCTACGAGCAGTACTTC; CDR3 protein: CASQQASGSYEQYF
CDR3 length: 15; clone size: few; V gene: TRBV13; J gene: TRBJ2-2; D gene: -; CDR3 DNA: TGTGCCAGCAGCTTAGGCCTGGCATCGGTCGGGGAGCTGTTTTTT; CDR3 protein: CASSLGLASVGELFF
CDR3 length: 17; clone size: once; V gene: TRBV25-1; J gene: TRBJ1-1; D gene: -; CDR3 DNA: TGTGCCAGCAGTGAAGGTGGCAGAGGCTCTGGGAACACTGAAGCTTTCTTT; CDR3 protein: CASSEGGRGSGNTEAFF
CDR3 length: 15; clone size: many; V gene: TRBV15; J gene: TRBJ1-1; D gene: TRBD1; CDR3 DNA: TGTGCCACCAGCACGACAGGGGGCGAGTATACTGAAGCTTTCTTT; CDR3 protein: CATSTTGGEYTEAFF
CDR3 length: 18; clone size: once; V gene: TRBV7-9; J gene: TRBJ2-7; D gene: -; CDR3 DNA: TGTGCCAGCAGCGCTAGAGCCGTATCCTATTACCGCGACGCCGAGCAGTACTTC; CDR3 protein: CASSARAVSYYRDAEQYF
CDR3 length: 14; clone size: once; V gene: TRBV27; J gene: TRBJ2-7; D gene: -; CDR3 DNA: TGTGCCAGCAGTTTAAGGTCAGGGGTCGGCGAGCAGTACTTC; CDR3 protein: CASSLRSGVGEQYF
CDR3 length: 14; clone size: few; V gene: TRBV20-1; J gene: TRBJ2-5; D gene: TRBD2; CDR3 DNA: TGCAGTGCTAGCGGAGAGCGGGGGCAAGAGACCCAGTACTTC; CDR3 protein: CSASGERGQETQYF
CDR3 length: 14; clone size: -; V gene: TRBV12-3/TRBV12-4; J gene: TRBJ2-7; D gene: -; CDR3 DNA: TGTGCCAGCACTCTCTCACTAGGCTCCTACGAGCAGTACTTC; CDR3 protein: CASTLSLGSYEQYF
CDR3 length: 15; clone size: -; V gene: TRBV7-9; J gene: TRBJ2-5; D gene: TRBD2; CDR3 DNA: TGTGCCAGCAGCTTTAGCGGGGGTCACCAAGAGACCCAGTACTTC; CDR3 protein: CASSFSGGHQETQYF
CDR3 length: 13; clone size: many; V gene: TRBV7-2; J gene: TRBJ2-5; D gene: -; CDR3 DNA: TGTGCCAGCAGCTACACGCCTAGGGAGACCCAGTACTTC; CDR3 protein: CASSYTPRETQYF
CDR3 length: 13; clone size: -; V gene: TRBV12-3/TRBV12-4; J gene: TRBJ2-7; D gene: -; CDR3 DNA: TGTGCCAGCACATCAACCCCCGGGTACGAGCAGTACTTC; CDR3 protein: CASTSTPGYEQYF
CDR3 length: 13; clone size: -; V gene: TRBV2; J gene: TRBJ2-5; D gene: TRBD1; CDR3 DNA: TGTGCCACCCATCAGGGGGCTTTGGAGACCCAGTACTTC; CDR3 protein: CATHQGALETQYF
CDR3 length: 12; clone size: -; V gene: TRBV20-1; J gene: TRBJ2-5; D gene: -; CDR3 DNA: TGCAGTGCCACAGACAGACGCGAGACCCAGTACTTC; CDR3 protein: CSATDRRETQYF
CDR3 length: 13; clone size: -; V gene: TRBV20-1; J gene: TRBJ1-5; D gene: -; CDR3 DNA: TGCAGTGCTAGGGCGCAGCTGTATCAGCCCCAGCATTTT; CDR3 protein: CSARAQLYQPQHF
CDR3 length: 13; clone size: -; V gene: TRBV7-9; J gene: TRBJ2-7; D gene: -; CDR3 DNA: TGTGCCAGCAGCGTCTCCGGGACGAGCGAGCAGTACTTC; CDR3 protein: CASSVSGTSEQYF
CDR3 length: 15; clone size: -; V gene: TRBV6-1; J gene: TRBJ1-5; D gene: -; CDR3 DNA: TGTGCCAGCAGTGGTTCACAGGGTAGAAATCAGCCCCAGCATTTT; CDR3 protein: CASSGSQGRNQPQHF
CDR3 length: 14; clone size: many; V gene: TRBV11-3; J gene: TRBJ2-5; D gene: TRBD2; CDR3 DNA: TGTGCCAGCAGCTTAACTAGCGGGGCTGAGACCCAGTACTTC; CDR3 protein: CASSLTSGAETQYF
CDR3 length: 17; clone size: few; V gene: TRBV7-6; J gene: TRBJ1-6; D gene: TRBD1; CDR3 DNA: TGTGCCAGCAGCTTAGCTGCAGGGGGTGGTTATAATTCACCCCTCCACTTT; CDR3 protein: CASSLAAGGGYNSPLHF
CDR3 length: 12; clone size: -; V gene: TRBV7-2; J gene: TRBJ1-5; D gene: -; CDR3 DNA: TGTGCCAGCAGTTTCTCAGATCAGCCCCAGCATTTT; CDR3 protein: CASSFSDQPQHF
CDR3 length: 11; clone size: -; V gene: TRBV20-1; J gene: TRBJ2-7; D gene: TRBD2; CDR3 DNA: TGCAGGGTAGCGGGGGGACCCGAGCAGTACTTC; CDR3 protein: CRVAGGPEQYF
CDR3 length: 14; clone size: -; V gene: TRBV10-3; J gene: TRBJ2-2; D gene: -; CDR3 DNA: TGTGCCATCAGCAAGACTCTGAACACCGGGGAGCTGTTTTTT; CDR3 protein: CAISKTLNTGELFF
CDR3 length: 12; clone size: few; V gene: TRBV28; J gene: TRBJ2-7; D gene: -; CDR3 DNA: TGTGCCAGCAGTCCTCTGAGAGGGGAGCAGTACTTC; CDR3 protein: CASSPLRGEQYF
CDR3 length: 16; clone size: -; V gene: TRBV19; J gene: TRBJ2-2; D gene: -; CDR3 DNA: TGTGCCAGTAGTATGTGGCTAGCCCAACCCACCGGGGAGCTGTTTTTT; CDR3 protein: CASSMWLAQPTGELFF